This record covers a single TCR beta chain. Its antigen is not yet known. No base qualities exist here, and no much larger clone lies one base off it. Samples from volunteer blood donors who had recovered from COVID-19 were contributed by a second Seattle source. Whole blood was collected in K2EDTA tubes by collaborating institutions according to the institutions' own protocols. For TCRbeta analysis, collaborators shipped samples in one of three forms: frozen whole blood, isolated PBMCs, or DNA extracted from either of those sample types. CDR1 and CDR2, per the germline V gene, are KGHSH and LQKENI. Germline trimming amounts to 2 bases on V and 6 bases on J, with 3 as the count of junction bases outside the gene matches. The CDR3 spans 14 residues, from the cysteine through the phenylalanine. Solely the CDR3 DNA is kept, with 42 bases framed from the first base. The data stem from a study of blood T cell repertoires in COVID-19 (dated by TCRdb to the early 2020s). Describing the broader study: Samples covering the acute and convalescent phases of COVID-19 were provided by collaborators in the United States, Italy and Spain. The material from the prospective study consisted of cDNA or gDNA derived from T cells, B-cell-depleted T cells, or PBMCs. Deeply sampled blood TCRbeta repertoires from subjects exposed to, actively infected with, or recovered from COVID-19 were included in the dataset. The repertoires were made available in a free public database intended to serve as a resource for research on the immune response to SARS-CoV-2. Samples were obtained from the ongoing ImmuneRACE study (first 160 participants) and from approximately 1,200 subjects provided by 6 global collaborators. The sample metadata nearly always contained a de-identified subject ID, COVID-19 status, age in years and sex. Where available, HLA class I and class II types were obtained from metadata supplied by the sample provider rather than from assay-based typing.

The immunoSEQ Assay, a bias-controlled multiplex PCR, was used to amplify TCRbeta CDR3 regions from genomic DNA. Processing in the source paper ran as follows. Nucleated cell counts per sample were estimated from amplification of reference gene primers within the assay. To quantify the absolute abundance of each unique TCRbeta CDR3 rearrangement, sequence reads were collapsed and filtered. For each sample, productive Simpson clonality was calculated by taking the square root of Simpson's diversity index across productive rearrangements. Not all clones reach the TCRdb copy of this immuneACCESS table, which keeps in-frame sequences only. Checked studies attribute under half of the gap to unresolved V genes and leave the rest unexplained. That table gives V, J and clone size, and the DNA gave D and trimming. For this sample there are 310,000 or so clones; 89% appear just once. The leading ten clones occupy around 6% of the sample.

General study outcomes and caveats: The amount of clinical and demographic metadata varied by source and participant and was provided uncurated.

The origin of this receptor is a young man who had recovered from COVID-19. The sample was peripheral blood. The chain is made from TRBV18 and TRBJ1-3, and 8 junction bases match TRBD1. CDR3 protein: CASSPGQGVNTIYF. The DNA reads TGTGCCAGCTCACCAGGACAGGGAGTAAACACCATATATTTT.